This passage covers 24 T cell receptor beta chains from one sample sequenced in a study of PD-1 blockade in classical Hodgkin lymphoma. All trial patients relapsed after autologous stem cell transplantation. Profiled with immunoSEQ multiplex PCR; TCRdb holds only in-frame clones, not every one. The table shows some 96,000 clones, with roughly 81% occurring only once. The sample was peripheral blood mononuclear cells (PBMCs), taken before the second cycle of nivolumab. The receptors were gathered from a human donor with classical Hodgkin lymphoma.

The chain uses TRBV10-3 and TRBJ1-2; TRBD1 is a possible D gene (5 bases). Germline CDR1 and CDR2: ENHRY and SYGVKD. Between the trimmed V and J ends, which lost 2 bases and 8 bases, there was a span of 12 bases. The length of the CDR3 is 13 residues. This CDR3 reads CAISEVSGGGYTF. The CDR3 region has the DNA TGTGCCATCAGTGAGGTGTCTGGGGGAGGCTACACCTTC.

V and J are TRBV27 and TRBJ2-7; 8 bases map to TRBD1. V lost 5 bases, J lost 2 bases, and 5 bases stayed unmatched. Germline V gene lookup returns CDR1 MNHEY and CDR2 SMNVEV (reference sequence). The CDR3 has 14 residues. CDR3 nucleotides: TGTGCCAGCAGTAGGACAGGGCTACCCTACGAGCAGTACTTC. This sequence encodes CASSRTGLPYEQYF.

This chain's CDR3 is CSATTGTDTQYF. The CDR3 nucleotides are TGCAGCGCCACGACAGGGACAGATACGCAGTATTTT. This rearrangement joins TRBV29-1 to TRBJ2-3, with 7 bases that match TRBD1. The CDR3 has 12 amino acids. Trimming took 7 bases from V and 3 from J; bases not matched to a gene: 4. The germline V gene has CDR1 SQVTM and CDR2 ANQGSEA.

J is TRBJ1-1 and V is TRBV30; 7 bases are shared with TRBD1. The CDR3 is made up of 15 amino acids. Germline V gene sequence: CDR1 GTSNPN, CDR2 SVGIG (reference sequence). V was clipped by 0 bases and J by 1 base; unmatched bases: 5. The CDR3 DNA reads as TGTGCCTGGAGTGTATTGGGGGACAGGAACACTGAAGCTTTCTTT. Amino acid sequence: CAWSVLGDRNTEAFF.

A few counts support this clone. The J gene is TRBJ2-1, the V gene TRBV7-8, with D possibly being TRBD2 (6 bases). The CDR3 sequence is 14 residues long. The germline gives CDR1 SGHVS, CDR2 FQNEAQ. V lost 7 bases, J lost 4 bases, and 14 bases lay in between. The CDR3 region is CASTPPGLYNEQFF. The CDR3 DNA follows: TGTGCCAGCACCCCACCGGGACTTTACAATGAGCAGTTCTTC.

The rearrangement joins TRBV10-3 to TRBJ2-1, with 8 bases matching TRBD2. Germline CDR1 is ENHRY and CDR2 is SYGVKD. V lost 10 bases to trimming and J lost 6 bases; unmatched junction nucleotides: 11. CDR3 length equals 14 residues. The CDR3 DNA follows: TGTGCCACAGATCGGGAGGGCCCCACCAATGAGCAGTTCTTC. Its translation is CATDREGPTNEQFF.

The chain links TRBV5-1 to TRBJ2-7; unclear D gene. Per germline, CDR1 SGHRS and CDR2 YFSETQ. Trimming removed 1 base at V and 2 bases at J, with 13 bases between. The CDR3 is 15 amino acids. The CDR3 coding sequence is TGCGCCAGCAGCTTGAATGGGATGAGCGCCTACGAGCAGTACTTC. Its protein product is CASSLNGMSAYEQYF.

This clone appeared a few times. The rearrangement uses TRBV2 and TRBJ2-7; 7 positions match TRBD1. Trimming at V came to 6 bases and at J to 2 bases, leaving 1 base not matched to a gene. CDR1 and CDR2 (germline): SNHLY, FYNNEI. CDR3 length: 12 amino acids. This CDR3 reads CASRDRTYEQYF. CDR3 coding DNA: TGTGCCAGCAGGGACAGGACCTACGAGCAGTACTTC.

This clone showed up just once. This sequence joins TRBV6-6 and TRBJ2-2; 7 nucleotides align to TRBD1. After removal of 7 bases from V and 6 bases from J, the junction contained 11 bases not matched to a gene. The CDR3 runs to 15 residues. Looked up from germline, CDR1 is MNHNY and CDR2 is SVGAGI (reference sequence). CDR3 nucleotide sequence: TGTGCCAGCAACCGCGCCACAGGGGCGGCCGGGGAGCTGTTTTTT. It yields the protein CASNRATGAAGELFF.

The chain carries TRBV6-1 and TRBJ2-6, with D maybe TRBD1 (6 bases). The CDR3 is made up of 14 amino acids. Germline loops: CDR1 MNHNS, CDR2 SASEGT. The germline V and J ends were trimmed by 7 bases and 4 bases, with 11 bases remaining between them. CDR3 nucleotides: TGTGCCAGCACACAGGGTACCGGGGCCAACGTCCTGACTTTC. Translation: CASTQGTGANVLTF.

The chain couples TRBV6-1 to TRBJ1-5; D is ambiguous. The CDR3 length is 13 residues. V was pared by 2 bases and J by 7 bases, with 9 bases between. From germline, CDR1 is MNHNS and CDR2 SASEGT. CDR3 amino acids: CASSESGLQPQHF. DNA for the CDR3: TGTGCCAGCAGTGAAAGCGGGTTGCAGCCCCAGCATTTT.

In this sample, this clone turned up once. The chain uses TRBV7-9 and TRBJ2-1; D remains ambiguous. The length of the CDR3 is 14 residues. Germline V CDR1 and CDR2: SEHNR, FQNEAQ (reference sequence). V lost 1 base and J lost 9, with 13 bases in between. The CDR3 protein is CASSLGEYLGEQFF. The CDR3, as DNA: TGTGCCAGCAGCTTAGGAGAATATTTGGGTGAGCAGTTCTTC.

The chain uses TRBV7-6 and TRBJ2-3; D ambiguous. CDR1 is SGHVS, CDR2 FNYEAQ, per germline. The CDR3 runs 15 residues. V was pared by 3 bases and J by 0 bases, with 10 bases between. In nucleotides, the CDR3 is TGTGCCAGCAGCTTCGCCCCCACTAGCACAGATACGCAGTATTTT. Protein product: CASSFAPTSTDTQYF.

The chain couples TRBV5-1 to TRBJ2-1; 14 bases fit TRBD2. The V and J ends lost 3 bases and 0 bases, in that order; junction bases with no gene match: 2. Germline V gene data show CDR1 as SGHRS and CDR2 as YFSETQ. The CDR3 is 17 amino acids. DNA for the CDR3: TGCGCCAGCAGCTCCGGGACTAGCGGGAGCTCCTACAATGAGCAGTTCTTC. This gives the protein CASSSGTSGSSYNEQFF.

The V call is TRBV6-5, the J call TRBJ1-4; TRBD1 is a possible D gene (5 bases). The CDR3 loop spans 14 amino acids. V dropped 4 bases and J dropped 8 bases, with 14 bases sitting between them. Germline CDR1 is MNHEY and CDR2 is SVGAGI. The CDR3 DNA is TGTGCCAGCAGTTCTTTCCAGGGCGGCGAAAAACTGTTTTTT. Translation: CASSSFQGGEKLFF.

This clone appeared a single time. V is TRBV30 and J is TRBJ2-1, with TRBD2 matching over 12 bases. The V gene's germline CDR1 is GTSNPN and CDR2 SVGIG (reference sequence). The CDR3 runs 16 residues. Trimming at V came to 0 bases and at J to 2 bases, leaving 2 bases not matched to a gene. CDR3 in DNA: TGTGCCTGGAGTGTACTAGCGGGAGGACCCTACAATGAGCAGTTCTTC. Translated: CAWSVLAGGPYNEQFF.

This clone was counted between two and nine times. V is TRBV7-9 and J is TRBJ2-7, with D perhaps TRBD2 (6 bases). V was clipped by 2 bases and J by 3 bases, with 11 bases between them. The CDR3 has 14 residues. The V gene's germline CDR1 is SEHNR and CDR2 FQNEAQ (reference sequence). The CDR3 DNA reads TGTGCCAGCAGCTTATCGCGGGGTTTCTACGAGCAGTACTTC. Translation: CASSLSRGFYEQYF.

The V call is TRBV21-1, the J call TRBJ2-3. TRBV21-1 is termed a pseudogene. The CDR3 has 14 residues. The CDR3 here is CASSPGALADTQYF. CDR3 nucleotides: TGTGCCAGCAGCCCGGGGGCGTTAGCAGATACGCAGTATTTT.

The V gene is TRBV18, the J gene TRBJ2-7; weak D call: TRBD1 (5 bases). Germline CDR1 reads KGHSH; CDR2 reads LQKENI. The CDR3 is 15 residues long. V lost 0 bases and J lost 4, with 13 bases in between. This CDR3 reads CASSPPGSTGYEQYF. CDR3 sequence (DNA): TGTGCCAGCTCACCACCCGGGTCTACAGGATACGAGCAGTACTTC.

The genes are TRBV9 and TRBJ2-4; 10 positions agree with TRBD1. The length of the CDR3 is 14 residues. The germline gives CDR1 SGDLS, CDR2 YYNGEE. V dropped 3 bases and J dropped 6; count of bases not matched to a gene: 3. The CDR3 reads CASSARDRGNIQYF. As DNA, the CDR3 is TGTGCCAGCAGCGCGCGGGACAGGGGAAACATTCAGTACTTC.

This clone was observed a handful of times. The chain employs TRBV7-9 and TRBJ2-1; D not certain. This CDR3 region has 13 residues. The germline V and J ends were trimmed by 3 bases and 7 bases, with 10 bases remaining between them. Germline loops: CDR1 SEHNR, CDR2 FQNEAQ (reference sequence). CDR3 in amino acids: CASSFIPSNEQFF. CDR3 in DNA: TGTGCCAGCAGCTTTATCCCTTCTAATGAGCAGTTCTTC.

V and J are TRBV19 and TRBJ1-5; the D gene is possibly TRBD1 (5 bases). Germline assignment: CDR1 LNHDA and CDR2 SQIVND (reference sequence). This CDR3 spans 14 amino acids. V was trimmed by 6 bases and J by 6 bases, leaving 15 bases between them. This CDR3 reads CASSGGRDPQPQHF. CDR3 nucleotides: TGTGCCAGTAGCGGGGGGAGGGACCCTCAGCCCCAGCATTTT.

The chain combines TRBV10-3 with TRBJ2-7; perhaps D is TRBD1 or TRBD2 (5 bases each). V was trimmed by 1 base and J by 5 bases, leaving 12 bases between them. The CDR3 spans 14 residues. Germline V gene sequence: CDR1 ENHRY, CDR2 SYGVKD. CDR3 coding DNA: TGTGCCATCAGTGAGTTCGGGACCACCAACGAGCAGTACTTC. Its protein product is CAISEFGTTNEQYF.

CDR3 nucleotide sequence: TGTGCCAGCAAAACTAGCGGGGCGAACACCGGGGAGCTGTTTTTT. It translates to CASKTSGANTGELFF. The J gene is TRBJ2-2, the V gene TRBV2, with 10 bases identical to TRBD2. The CDR3 runs to 15 residues. With V trimmed by 7 bases and J by 0 bases, 2 bases remained unmatched. CDR1 is SNHLY, CDR2 FYNNEI, per germline.